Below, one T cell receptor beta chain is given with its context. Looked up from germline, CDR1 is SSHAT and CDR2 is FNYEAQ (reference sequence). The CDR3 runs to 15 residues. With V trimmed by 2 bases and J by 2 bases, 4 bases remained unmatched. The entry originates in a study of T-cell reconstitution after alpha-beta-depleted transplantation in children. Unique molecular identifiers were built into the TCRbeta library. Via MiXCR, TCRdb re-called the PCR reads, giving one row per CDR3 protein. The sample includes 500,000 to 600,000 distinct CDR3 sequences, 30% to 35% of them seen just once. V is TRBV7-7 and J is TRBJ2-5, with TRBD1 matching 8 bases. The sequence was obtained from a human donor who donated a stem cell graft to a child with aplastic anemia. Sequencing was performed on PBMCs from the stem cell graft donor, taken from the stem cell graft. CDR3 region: CASSLSHRGQETQYF. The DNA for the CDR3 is TGTGCCAGCAGCTTAAGCCACAGGGGGCAAGAGACCCAGTACTTC.